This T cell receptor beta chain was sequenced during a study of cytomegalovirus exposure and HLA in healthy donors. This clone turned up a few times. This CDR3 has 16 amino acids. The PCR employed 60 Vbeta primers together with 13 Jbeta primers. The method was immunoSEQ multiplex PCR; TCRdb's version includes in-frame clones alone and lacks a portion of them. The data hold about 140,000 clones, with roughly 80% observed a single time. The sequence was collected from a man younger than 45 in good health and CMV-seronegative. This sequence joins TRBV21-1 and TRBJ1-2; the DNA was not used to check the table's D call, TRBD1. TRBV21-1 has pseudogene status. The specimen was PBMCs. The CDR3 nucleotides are TGTGCCAGCACCCCTAGGGCCGAGGACAGGGTTCGCGGCTACACCTTC. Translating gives CASTPRAEDRVRGYTF.